Detailed here is one T cell receptor (beta chain). Germline CDR1 and CDR2: SGHRS and YFSETQ. This CDR3 has 16 residues. Each CDR3 protein gets one entry in TCRdb, which reprocessed the 5' RACE reads and gives no DNA. The repertoire table contains 550,000 to 600,000 distinct CDR3 sequences. These data are taken from a study of T cells expressing NK-cell markers. The V and J genes are TRBV5-1 and TRBJ2-1; the D call of TRBD1 rests on TCRdb alone, since no DNA is present to check it. What was sequenced was blood T cells: a sorted CD56 or NKG2C T cell subset, CD4+ or CD8+ T cells, or bulk PBMC T cells (not recorded which). This TCR was sampled from a man in his late teens or twenties in good health. The CDR3 region is CASSLTSAGAYNEQFF. Combining the CDR3 with reference TRBV5-1 and TRBJ2-1 gives the whole variable domain KAGVTQTPRYLIKTRGQQVTLSCSPISGHRSVSWYQQTPGQGLQFLFEYFSETQRNKGNFPGRFSGRQFSNSRSEMNVSTLELGDSALYLCASSLTSAGAYNEQFFGPGTRLTVL.